One and the same sample provided the 5 T cell receptor beta chains below, sequenced in a study of CD8 T cells in Susac syndrome. After extraction with the RNeasy kit, roughly 0.45 to 1 ug of the RNA was reverse transcribed using random hexamers. TCRdb redid the calling of the immunoSEQ multiplex PCR reads with MiXCR, one entry per CDR3 protein. The data hold some 110,000 distinct CDR3 sequences, with 90% to 95% observed a single time. The specimen sequenced was CD4+ T cells from PBMCs. The receptors originated from a human donor with multiple sclerosis.

The chain couples TRBV7-2 to TRBJ2-5, with a weak D call TRBD2 (5 bases). CDR1 and CDR2 from the germline V gene are SGHTA and FQGNSA. This CDR3 has 13 amino acids. V dropped 3 bases and J dropped 3 bases, with 8 bases sitting between them. CDR3 bases: TGTGCCAGCAGCTTTTCCGGGGAAGAGACCCAGTACTTC. Translation gives CASSFSGEETQYF.

The chain couples TRBV7-9 to TRBJ1-2, with D unresolved. V was shortened by 3 bases and J by 2 bases, with 10 bases between the two germline ends. Looked up from germline, CDR1 is SEHNR and CDR2 is FQNEAQ (reference sequence). The CDR3 covers 14 residues. The CDR3 bases are TGTGCCAGCAGCTTGGGAAGATCCAACTATGGCTACACCTTC. Translation gives CASSLGRSNYGYTF.

This chain joins TRBV7-3 and TRBJ1-1, with 8 bases matching TRBD1. Germline CDR1 and CDR2: SGHTA and FQGTGA. The CDR3 is 16 amino acids. V lost 4 bases to trimming and J lost 6 bases; unmatched junction nucleotides: 13. The CDR3 DNA reads as TGTGCCAGCAGCTGGAGTGACAGGGGCCCCCCGGCTGAAGCTTTCTTT. Its protein is CASSWSDRGPPAEAFF. The variable domain in full, with the rest retrieved from reference TRBV7-3 and TRBJ1-1, is GAGVSQTPSNKVTEKGKYVELRCDPISGHTALYWYRQSLGQGPEFLIYFQGTGAADDSGLPNDRFFAVRPEGSVSTLKIQRTERGDSAVYLCASSWSDRGPPAEAFFGQGTRLTVV.

The chain carries TRBV20-1 and TRBJ1-2, with a possible D match to TRBD1 (5 bases). This CDR3 is 13 amino acids long. The germline V gene encodes CDR1 DFQATT and CDR2 SNEGSKA (reference sequence). Trimming left V 0 bases short and J 2 bases short, with 7 bases between. The CDR3 coding sequence is TGCAGTGCTAGAGACGGGACCAACTATGGCTACACCTTC. It is translated as CSARDGTNYGYTF.

The chain recombines TRBV12-3 or TRBV12-4 with TRBJ1-1; D not resolved. This CDR3 has 11 amino acids. Trimming stripped 1 base from V and 9 bases from J, with 6 bases between. CDR3 DNA sequence: TGTGCCAGCAGTTTAGAACGACAAGCTTTCTTT. It specifies CASSLERQAFF.